This TCR beta chain was profiled in a study of blood T cell repertoires in COVID-19. Study-wide context: The United States, Italy and Spain were the sources of the acute and convalescent COVID-19 samples. The analysed material was cDNA or gDNA that came from T cells, B-cell-depleted T cells, or PBMCs.

The CDR3 spans 15 residues. Per the germline V gene, CDR1 is MNHNS and CDR2 is SASEGT. V was pared by 2 bases and J by 7 bases, with 12 bases between. As handled by the study authors: Researchers report that nucleated cell counts were estimated from reference gene primer amplification. TCRdb keeps only in-frame clones here, not all; method: immunoSEQ multiplex PCR. V and J calls plus clone size are reproduced from that table; the DNA served to infer D and trimming. Here the sample spans approximately 100,000 clones, roughly 89% being singletons. The sequenced material came from peripheral blood. The receptor's source is a human donor with acute or convalescent COVID-19. The donor label of this sample is uncertain. The chain carries TRBV6-1 and TRBJ1-6, with a weak D call TRBD1 (5 bases). This chain's CDR3 is CASSEWGGSNSPLHF. Written as DNA, the CDR3 is TGTGCCAGCAGTGAATGGGGCGGATCAAATTCACCCCTCCACTTT.